This T cell receptor beta chain came from a study of blood T cell repertoires in COVID-19. Study-wide context: Sources were T cells, B-cell-depleted T cells, or PBMCs; the material itself was cDNA or gDNA.

CDR1 is LNHDA and CDR2 is SQIVND in the germline V gene (reference sequence). The CDR3 runs 13 residues. The V end lost 1 base, the J end lost 6 bases, and 10 bases lay between the germline ends. Those who participated ranged in age from about 18 to 89 years and resided in about two dozen US areas. Cohorts were assigned according to the clinical history that participants reported. Per the original data handling: Scientists estimated how many nucleated cells there were by amplifying reference gene primers. TCRdb's table, derived via immunoSEQ multiplex PCR, lists solely in-frame clones and lacks some. Clone size and V and J calls were adopted from that table, with D and trimming inferred from the DNA. The sample has about 240,000 clones, 86% seen once.

This sequence originates from a woman between 35 and 50 years old with acute COVID-19. Sequencing was carried out using PBMCs or T cells enriched from blood (not recorded which). The J gene is TRBJ2-7, the V gene TRBV19; TRBD2 is a possible D gene (5 bases). The CDR3 here is CASSIGEPSEQYF. The CDR3 DNA follows: TGTGCCAGTAGTATAGGGGAGCCCAGCGAGCAGTACTTC.